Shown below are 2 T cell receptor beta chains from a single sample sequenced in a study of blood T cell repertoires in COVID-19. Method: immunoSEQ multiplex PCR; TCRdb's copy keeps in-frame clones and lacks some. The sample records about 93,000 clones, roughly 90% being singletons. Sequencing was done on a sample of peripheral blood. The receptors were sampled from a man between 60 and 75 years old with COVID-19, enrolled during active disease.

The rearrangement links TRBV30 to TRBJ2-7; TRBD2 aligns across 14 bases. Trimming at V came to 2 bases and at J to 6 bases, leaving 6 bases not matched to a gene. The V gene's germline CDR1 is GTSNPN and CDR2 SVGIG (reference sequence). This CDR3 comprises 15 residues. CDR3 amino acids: CAWSSGLAGVGEQYF. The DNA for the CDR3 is TGTGCCTGGAGTTCGGGACTAGCGGGAGTTGGCGAGCAGTACTTC. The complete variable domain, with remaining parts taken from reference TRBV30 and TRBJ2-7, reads SQTIHQWPATLVQPVGSPLSLECTVEGTSNPNLYWYRQAAGRGLQLLFYSVGIGQISSEVPQNLSASRPQDRQFILSSKKLLLSDSGFYLCAWSSGLAGVGEQYFGPGTRLTVT.

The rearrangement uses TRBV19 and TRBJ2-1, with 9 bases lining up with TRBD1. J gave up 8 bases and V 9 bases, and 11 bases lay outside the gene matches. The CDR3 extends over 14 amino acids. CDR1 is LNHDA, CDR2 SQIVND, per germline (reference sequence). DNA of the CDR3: TGTGCCAGCCGGCCGGGACAGGGTCTGGATGAGCAGTTCTTC. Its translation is CASRPGQGLDEQFF.